Listed below are T cell receptor beta chains from one sample, sequenced in a study of control samples from healthy donors and cancer patients. Data came from immunoSEQ multiplex PCR; TCRdb stores just in-frame clones and leaves some out. The data hold about 20,000 clones, with approximately 80% observed a single time. The sequenced sample consisted of PBMCs. These TCRs come from a man aged 60 to 75 with head and neck cancer. Both conserved end residues are part of each CDR3. Each record gives: CDR3 length, D gene, clone size, J gene, V gene, CDR3 DNA, CDR3 protein. The D gene is left open where the match is weak. Some rows have no size entry. The others give once, few or many, or a class for an expanded clone.

CDR3 length: 16
D gene: NA
clone size: NA
J gene: TRBJ2-4
V gene: TRBV19
CDR3 DNA: TGTGCCAGTAGTATTTTCGTTGGCGGGTACAAAAACATTCAGTACTTC
CDR3 protein: CASSIFVGGYKNIQYF

CDR3 length: 13
D gene: NA
clone size: NA
J gene: TRBJ1-1
V gene: TRBV6-2/TRBV6-3
CDR3 DNA: TGTGCCAGCAGTTACCCACAGGGCGCTGAAGCTTTCTTT
CDR3 protein: CASSYPQGAEAFF

CDR3 length: 15
D gene: NA
clone size: NA
J gene: TRBJ1-6
V gene: TRBV2
CDR3 DNA: TGTGCCAGCAGTGGGCAGACCTCCTATAATTCACCCCTCCACTTT
CDR3 protein: CASSGQTSYNSPLHF

CDR3 length: 15
D gene: NA
clone size: NA
J gene: TRBJ1-2
V gene: TRBV6-6
CDR3 DNA: TGTGCCAGCTCCGAGGGGGGCAGAGCTAACTATGGCTACACCTTC
CDR3 protein: CASSEGGRANYGYTF

CDR3 length: 16
D gene: NA
clone size: NA
J gene: TRBJ2-3
V gene: TRBV9
CDR3 DNA: TGTGCCAGCAGCGAGGGGCTCGGGTATAGCACAGATACGCAGTATTTT
CDR3 protein: CASSEGLGYSTDTQYF

CDR3 length: 15
D gene: TRBD1
clone size: NA
J gene: TRBJ2-1
V gene: TRBV11-3
CDR3 DNA: TGTGCCAGCAGCTCGCCGGGACAGAGTTACAATGAGCAGTTCTTC
CDR3 protein: CASSSPGQSYNEQFF

CDR3 length: 15
D gene: NA
clone size: few
J gene: TRBJ1-6
V gene: TRBV7-2
CDR3 DNA: TGTGCCAGCAGCTTAGCGGGGGAGCCATATTCACCCCTCCACTTT
CDR3 protein: CASSLAGEPYSPLHF

CDR3 length: 14
D gene: TRBD2
clone size: NA
J gene: TRBJ2-7
V gene: TRBV19
CDR3 DNA: TGTGCCAGTAGTTACCGACTAGCGGGGTACGAGCAGTACTTC
CDR3 protein: CASSYRLAGYEQYF

CDR3 length: 12
D gene: NA
clone size: few
J gene: TRBJ2-7
V gene: TRBV27
CDR3 DNA: TGTGCCAGCGGGGACGGATACAAAGAGCAGTACTTC
CDR3 protein: CASGDGYKEQYF

CDR3 length: 15
D gene: NA
clone size: NA
J gene: TRBJ1-4
V gene: TRBV27
CDR3 DNA: TGTGCCAGCAGATTCTCGGCAAGGGGTGGTGAAAAACTGTTTTTT
CDR3 protein: CASRFSARGGEKLFF

CDR3 length: 12
D gene: NA
clone size: NA
J gene: TRBJ2-3
V gene: TRBV9
CDR3 DNA: TGTGCCAGCAGCGGAGGTGGAGATACGCAGTATTTT
CDR3 protein: CASSGGGDTQYF

CDR3 length: 13
D gene: NA
clone size: NA
J gene: TRBJ1-2
V gene: TRBV2
CDR3 DNA: TGTGCCAGCAGTGAAAGGGACGCTTTTGGCTACACCTTC
CDR3 protein: CASSERDAFGYTF

CDR3 length: 12
D gene: TRBD1
clone size: once
J gene: TRBJ2-7
V gene: TRBV6-5
CDR3 DNA: TGTGCCATCGACAGGGCGTCCTACGAGCAGTACTTC
CDR3 protein: CAIDRASYEQYF

CDR3 length: 12
D gene: NA
clone size: NA
J gene: TRBJ2-7
V gene: TRBV2
CDR3 DNA: TGTGCCAGCACCCGGAGGTTCCACGAGCAGTACTTC
CDR3 protein: CASTRRFHEQYF

CDR3 length: 16
D gene: NA
clone size: NA
J gene: TRBJ1-6
V gene: TRBV7-8
CDR3 DNA: TGTGCCAGCAACCCGTTTCCGGGGGACTATAATTCACCCCTCCACTTT
CDR3 protein: CASNPFPGDYNSPLHF

CDR3 length: 16
D gene: TRBD2
clone size: NA
J gene: TRBJ2-5
V gene: TRBV11-2
CDR3 DNA: TGTGCCAGCAGCCCGCCCAGGAGCGGGACTAGCGAGACCCAGTACTTC
CDR3 protein: CASSPPRSGTSETQYF

CDR3 length: 15
D gene: NA
clone size: NA
J gene: TRBJ1-1
V gene: TRBV13
CDR3 DNA: TGTGCCAGCAGCTCCAACTTGGGACCCCGGGGTGAAGCTTTCTTT
CDR3 protein: CASSSNLGPRGEAFF

CDR3 length: 13
D gene: NA
clone size: NA
J gene: TRBJ2-7
V gene: TRBV19
CDR3 DNA: TGTGCCAGTAGTATTCTGGGGGCCTACGAGCAGTACTTC
CDR3 protein: CASSILGAYEQYF

CDR3 length: 17
D gene: NA
clone size: NA
J gene: TRBJ1-5
V gene: TRBV7-8
CDR3 DNA: TGTGCCAGCAGCTTATCGGCGGCACTTTATAGCAATCAGCCCCAGCATTTT
CDR3 protein: CASSLSAALYSNQPQHF

CDR3 length: 15
D gene: NA
clone size: NA
J gene: TRBJ1-5
V gene: TRBV5-1
CDR3 DNA: TGCGCCAGCAGCCCCGCGGGTGTTAGCAATCAGCCCCAGCATTTT
CDR3 protein: CASSPAGVSNQPQHF

CDR3 length: 15
D gene: NA
clone size: NA
J gene: TRBJ1-2
V gene: TRBV28
CDR3 DNA: TGTGCCAGCAGTTTCGGACAGAAATGGCTCTATGGCTACACCTTC
CDR3 protein: CASSFGQKWLYGYTF

CDR3 length: 14
D gene: NA
clone size: NA
J gene: TRBJ1-3
V gene: TRBV7-8
CDR3 DNA: TGTGCCAGCAGCTTAGCCTCCTCTGGAAACACCATATATTTT
CDR3 protein: CASSLASSGNTIYF

CDR3 length: 15
D gene: TRBD1
clone size: NA
J gene: TRBJ1-5
V gene: TRBV2
CDR3 DNA: TGTGCCAGCACTGGACAGGCCTTTAGCAATCAGCCCCAGCATTTT
CDR3 protein: CASTGQAFSNQPQHF